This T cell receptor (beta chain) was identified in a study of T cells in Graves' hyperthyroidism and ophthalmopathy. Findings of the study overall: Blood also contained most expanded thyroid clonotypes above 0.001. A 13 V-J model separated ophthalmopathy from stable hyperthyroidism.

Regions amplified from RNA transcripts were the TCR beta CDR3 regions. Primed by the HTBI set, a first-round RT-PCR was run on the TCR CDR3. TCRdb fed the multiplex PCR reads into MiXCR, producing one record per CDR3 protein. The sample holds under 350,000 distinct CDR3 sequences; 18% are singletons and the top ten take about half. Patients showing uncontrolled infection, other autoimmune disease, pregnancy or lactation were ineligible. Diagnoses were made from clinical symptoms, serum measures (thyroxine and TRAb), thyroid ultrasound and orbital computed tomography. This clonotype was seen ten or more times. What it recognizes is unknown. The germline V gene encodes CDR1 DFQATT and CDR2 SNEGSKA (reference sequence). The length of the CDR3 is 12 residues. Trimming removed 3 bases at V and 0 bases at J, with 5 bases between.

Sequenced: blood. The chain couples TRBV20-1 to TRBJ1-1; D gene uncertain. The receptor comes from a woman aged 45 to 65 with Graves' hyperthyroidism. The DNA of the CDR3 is TGCAGTGCTAGGTCGTTGAACACTGAAGCTTTCTTT. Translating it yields CSARSLNTEAFF.